This T cell receptor (delta chain) appears in the sequencing data of a study of human gamma delta and Vdelta1 T cells. Study-level findings and limits: Delta One T cells were reportedly polyclonal and broadly cytotoxic against acute myeloid leukemia.

CDR3 size: 17 residues. CDR1 is TSWWSYY, CDR2 QGS, per germline. Deletions cut 3 bases from V and 0 bases from J, with 17 bases between. TCRdb re-called clones from the PCR reads via CATT. The sample shows 5,000 to 8,000 delta-chain clones, around two fifths of them seen only once. With respect to this clone: The antigen is not known.

The rearrangement links TRDV1 to TRDJ1, with TRDD3 as a possible D gene (5 bases). Sequenced input: Vdelta1 gamma-delta T cells from blood grown in culture (DOT cells). This receptor was taken from a human donor in good health. The CDR3 protein is CALGDPGETAYTDKLIF. DNA for the CDR3: TGTGCTCTTGGGGACCCCGGGGAGACCGCGTACACCGATAAACTCATCTTT.